These T cell receptor beta chains were read from a single sample in a study of T cell responses to AZD1222 COVID-19 vaccine. Assay used: immunoSEQ multiplex PCR; TCRdb lists only in-frame clones, some missing. The sample shows about 120,000 clones, about 89% of them seen only once. This specimen was peripheral blood, taken on day 0 of AZD1222 vaccination. These receptors were obtained from an adult in good health. CDR3s include the opening cysteine and the closing phenylalanine or tryptophan.

CDR3	V	J
CASRPHSNQPQHF	TRBV5-5	TRBJ1-5
CASSSVSAYEQYF	TRBV12-3/TRBV12-4	TRBJ2-7
CASSPFQGDNQPQHF	TRBV18	TRBJ1-5
CASSSSSGYEQYF	TRBV19	TRBJ2-7
CASRLDRGGNSPLHF	TRBV19	TRBJ1-6
CASSEAGAIYEQYF	TRBV27	TRBJ2-7
CASRVAGAYNEQFF	TRBV7-8	TRBJ2-1
CASSYSKTTNTEAFF	TRBV6-2/TRBV6-3	TRBJ1-1
CAWSRGRDHEQYF	TRBV30	TRBJ2-7
CASSLDSNQPQHF	TRBV11-1	TRBJ1-5
CASSLAFAAAGHEQYF	TRBV7-2	TRBJ2-7
CASSPGLAGGPGEQYF	TRBV19	TRBJ2-7
CASSQNPRIEQFF	TRBV18	TRBJ2-1
CASSVAGGRGRGNQPQHF	TRBV9	TRBJ1-5
CASSYAMIMGRLDPGELFF	TRBV27	TRBJ2-2
CASSFSGAHQPQHF	TRBV27	TRBJ1-5
CASSKNYGYTF	TRBV19	TRBJ1-2
CASRTGGRSPLHF	TRBV12-3/TRBV12-4	TRBJ1-6
CASLLPFNYGYTF	TRBV2	TRBJ1-2
CASTLSGSRELFF	TRBV27	TRBJ2-2
CASSQVAPGGTDTQYF	TRBV3-1/TRBV3-2	TRBJ2-3
CASSRASGGNYGYTF	TRBV3-1/TRBV3-2	TRBJ1-2
CASKFSGQGSEQYF	TRBV10-2	TRBJ2-7
CASSNAHRYRHNEQFF	TRBV11-2	TRBJ2-1
CSALQETQYF	TRBV20-1	TRBJ2-5
CASSRAGGTEAFF	TRBV6-5	TRBJ1-1